The 12 T cell receptor beta chains reported below all come from one sample, sequenced in a study of regulatory T cells in long-lasting Graves disease. Sample time point: persistent/refractory GD, antithyroid drugs over 5 years with positive TRAb. PBMCs provided the RNA from which the TCR library was made. For TCR beta, libraries came from iRepertoire HTBI primers and Arm-PCR of CDR3 regions. TCRdb analysed the multiplex PCR reads with MiXCR anew, one entry per CDR3 protein. The sample lists about 400,000 distinct CDR3 sequences; around 20% were seen once. Sequencing used peripheral blood mononuclear cells (PBMCs), obtained when the disease was refractory, from a patient treated with antithyroid drugs. Receptors originate from a female donor with Graves disease.

The chain recombines TRBV5-4 with TRBJ2-5; D remains unclear. This CDR3 has 16 residues. The V gene lost 1 base and the J gene lost 4 bases, with 17 bases spanning the gap. CDR1 is SGHNT, CDR2 YYREEE, per germline (reference sequence). The CDR3 loop reads CASSLWTTSSPETQYF. CDR3 DNA sequence: TGTGCCAGCAGCTTGTGGACCACCAGTTCACCAGAGACCCAGTACTTC.

This clonotype was picked up a small number of times. This chain uses TRBV10-3 with TRBJ2-7, with a tentative D call TRBD2 (6 bases). With 0 bases removed from V and 3 bases from J, the gap between germline ends came to 9 bases. The CDR3 covers 14 residues. Germline V lookup: CDR1 ENHRY, CDR2 SYGVKD. This chain's CDR3 is CAISESLANYEQYF. CDR3 nucleotide sequence: TGTGCCATCAGTGAGTCACTAGCTAACTACGAGCAGTACTTC.

Many counts were recorded for this clonotype. The chain joins TRBV6-2 or TRBV6-3 to TRBJ2-4; D remains ambiguous. The CDR3 extends over 14 amino acids. The V and J ends lost 6 bases and 3 bases respectively, with 12 bases between them. CDR1 and CDR2 (germline): MNHEY, SVGEGT. CDR3 loop: CASSILGIKNIQYF. CDR3 sequence (DNA): TGTGCCAGCAGCATCTTGGGGATCAAAAACATTCAGTACTTC.

This clonotype was seen a handful of times. The gene calls are TRBV12-3 or TRBV12-4 and TRBJ2-4, with D possibly being TRBD2 (5 bases). The V end was cut by 3 bases, the J end by 6 bases, with 15 bases between. The CDR3 runs to 15 residues. The chain's CDR3 is CASSFWEPSGNIQYF. For the CDR3, the DNA is TGTGCCAGCAGTTTTTGGGAGCCATCGGGAAACATTCAGTACTTC.

For this clonotype: No conserved phenylalanine or tryptophan is present at the end of the CDR3, so a read error is the likely explanation. The chain carries TRBV7-7 and TRBJ2-5; possibly TRBD1 or TRBD2 for D (6 bases each). The V gene's germline CDR1 is SSHAT and CDR2 FNYEAQ (reference sequence). The CDR3 consists of 15 residues. CDR3 in amino acids: CASSLQGLTGETQYS. As DNA, the CDR3 is TGTGCTAGCAGCTTACAGGGACTCACGGGGGAGACCCAGTACTCC.

A note on this clonotype: A much larger clone lies a single base off, so this may be a read error. The V gene is TRBV30, the J gene TRBJ1-5; D gene uncertain. Germline V gene data show CDR1 as GTSNPN and CDR2 as SVGIG (reference sequence). The CDR3 extends over 13 amino acids. Trimming cost V 0 bases and J 9 bases, with 12 bases left between them. The CDR3 loop reads CAWSVAGHRPQHF. Here the CDR3 DNA reads TGTGCCTGGAGTGTAGCGGGTCATCGGCCCCAGCATTTT.

This clonotype was counted ten times or more. The chain combines TRBV6-1 with TRBJ1-1, with D unclear. Deletions cut 6 bases from V and 6 bases from J, with 17 bases between. The CDR3 extends over 14 amino acids. CDR1 MNHNS and CDR2 SASEGT come from the germline V gene. DNA of the CDR3: TGTGCCAGCAGCCCCGCAGGACTCCCTTCTGAAGCTTTCTTT. Encoded protein: CASSPAGLPSEAFF.

The chain links TRBV5-6 to TRBJ1-2; D is uncertain. The germline V gene has CDR1 SGHDT and CDR2 YYEEEE. The CDR3 sequence is 11 residues long. Trimming removed 2 bases at V and 5 bases at J, with 4 bases between. The CDR3 DNA reads TGTGCCAGCAGCTTTCTTTATGGCTACACCTTC. It specifies CASSFLYGYTF. The variable domain in full, with the rest retrieved from reference TRBV5-6 and TRBJ1-2, is DAGVTQSPTHLIKTRGQQVTLRCSPKSGHDTVSWYQQALGQGPQFIFQYYEEEERQRGNFPDRFSGHQFPNYSSELNVNALLLGDSALYLCASSFLYGYTFGSGTRLTVV.

Comment on this clonotype: One base separates it from a far larger clone, so it is likely a read error. The rearrangement uses TRBV7-2 and TRBJ2-1; 12 positions match TRBD1. CDR1 is SGHTA, CDR2 FQGNSA, per germline. The CDR3 is 15 amino acids. The CDR3 sequence: CAGRKGQGAYNEQFF. The CDR3 DNA is TGTGCCGGCAGAAAGGGACAGGGGGCTTACAATGAGCAGTTCTTC. Variable domain in full (rest from reference TRBV7-2 and TRBJ2-1): GAGVSQSPSNKVTEKGKDVELRCDPISGHTALYWYRQSLGQGLEFLIYFQGNSAPDKSGLPSDRFSAERTGGSVSTLTIQRTQQEDSAVYLCAGRKGQGAYNEQFFGPGTRLTVL.

Only a few counts were recorded for this clonotype. The chain uses TRBV10-3 and TRBJ2-7; 8 nucleotides line up with TRBD1. The trim removed 3 bases at V and 7 bases at J, leaving 17 bases unmatched. The CDR3 is 17 amino acids. The germline V gene has CDR1 ENHRY and CDR2 SYGVKD. The CDR3 DNA is TGTGCCATCAGTGAAGGACAGGGCCTTCTCAGGACTGGGGAGCAGTACTTC. The encoded protein is CAISEGQGLLRTGEQYF.

The table lists this clonotype with many counts. V gene TRBV27 combines with J gene TRBJ2-7, with D tentatively TRBD1 or TRBD2 (7 bases each). Germline values: CDR1 MNHEY, CDR2 SMNVEV (reference sequence). The CDR3 consists of 15 residues. The V and J ends lost 7 bases and 3 bases respectively, with 19 bases between them. CDR3 nucleotides: TGTGCCAGCACCAAAGGGGGCGGGAGCATCTACGAGCAGTACTTC. The encoded protein is CASTKGGGSIYEQYF.

In its sample, this clonotype was seen a few times. The V and J genes are TRBV30 and TRBJ1-1; 7 nucleotides match TRBD1. The CDR3 length is 12 residues. The J segment lost 5 bases and the V segment lost 7 bases, leaving 7 bases of the junction unmatched. Germline CDR1 GTSNPN, CDR2 SVGIG (reference sequence). CDR3 protein: CAYKTGITEAFF. DNA of the CDR3: TGTGCCTATAAGACAGGGATTACTGAAGCTTTCTTT.